A selection of T cell receptor beta chains follows, all from one sample in a study of T cell repertoires in cytomegalovirus infection. The antigens these receptors bind are not known. TCRdb re-analysed the reads in MiXCR, keeping a single row per CDR3 protein. The table shows 800,000 to 950,000 distinct CDR3 sequences, with 30% to 35% occurring only once. The material was cultured CD8+ T cells from PBMCs, obtained from culture after CMV antigen stimulation. The receptors shown here come from a human donor in good health (CMV status not recorded). Some clones in this sample may be carry-over from other donors' samples. Each CDR3 is given with its conserved first and last residue. The D gene is left open where the match is weak. A clone size is listed for some rows: how often the clone was seen (once, few, many), or a class if it is expanded.

-	TRBV4-1	-	TRBJ2-3	TGCGCCAGCAGCCAAGAAGCTCGAGTGGAGCAGTATTTT	CASSQEARVEQYF
-	TRBV7-2	few	TRBJ2-1	TGTGCCAGCAGCCGCCCTAACAATGAGCAGTTCTTC	CASSRPNNEQFF
TRBD1	TRBV7-6	few	TRBJ1-4	TGTGCCAGCAGCTTAGGACAGGGCGGATACGAAAAACTGTTTTTT	CASSLGQGGYEKLFF
-	TRBV7-2	many	TRBJ2-3	TGTGCCAGCAGCTACGGAGGGACGGGGACGCAGTATTTT	CASSYGGTGTQYF
TRBD2	TRBV25-1	few	TRBJ2-7	TGTGCCAGCAGTGACCTAGCGGGGATGTACGAGCAGTACTTC	CASSDLAGMYEQYF
TRBD2	TRBV12-3/TRBV12-4	-	TRBJ2-3	TGTGCCAGCAGTTTAATGGCTAGCGGGGGGCTGGGTACGCAGTATTTT	CASSLMASGGLGTQYF
-	TRBV6-1	few	TRBJ2-2	TGTGCCAGCAGTGAGTTGACGGTTAACACCGGGGAGCTGTTTTTT	CASSELTVNTGELFF
-	TRBV14	few	TRBJ1-2	TGTGCCAGCAGCCAAGATCCGGGGCTGATCTATGGCTACACCTTC	CASSQDPGLIYGYTF
-	TRBV4-1	few	TRBJ1-1	TGCGCCAGCAGCCAAGGTTTAAGGAACACTGAAGCTTTCTTT	CASSQGLRNTEAFF
-	TRBV19	many	TRBJ1-1	TGTGCCAGCAGTTTGGGGATTAACACTGAAGCTTTCTTT	CASSLGINTEAFF
-	TRBV3-1	-	TRBJ2-3	TGTGCCAGCAGCCGGGTTGACGGGACTTCTACAGATACGCAGTATTTT	CASSRVDGTSTDTQYF
-	TRBV27	-	TRBJ2-7	TGTGCCAGCAGTTCCCCCGCGGGAGAGCAGTACTTC	CASSSPAGEQYF
-	TRBV7-2	many	TRBJ2-2	TGTGCCAGCAGCACACCGGATTCTGACGGGGAGCTGTTTTTT	CASSTPDSDGELFF
-	TRBV29-1	-	TRBJ2-3	TGCAGCGTCCGAAGCTGGATATCCACAGAGCTTATCCTCACAGATACGCAGTATTTT	CSVRSWISTELILTDTQYF
TRBD2	TRBV7-6	many	TRBJ2-3	TGTGCCAGCAGCCGGACTAGCGGGGGAAGCACAGATACGCAGTATTTT	CASSRTSGGSTDTQYF
-	TRBV7-2	many	TRBJ1-3	TGTGCCAGCAGCTTACTCGATACCTCTGGAAACACCATATATTTT	CASSLLDTSGNTIYF
TRBD2	TRBV6-6	few	TRBJ2-3	TGTGCCAGCAGAGGATATCCTACCGGGACTAGCGGGGGGGCTCCGAGCACAGATACGCAGTATTTT	CASRGYPTGTSGGAPSTDTQYF
-	TRBV27	many	TRBJ1-1	TGTGCCAGCCGATTTATCACAGAATACACTGAAGCTTTCTTT	CASRFITEYTEAFF
-	TRBV28	-	TRBJ2-5	TGTGCCAGCAGTTCCCCTCGGGGAGGGGGCGGAGAGACCCAGTACTTC	CASSSPRGGGGETQYF
-	TRBV7-9	-	TRBJ1-1	TGTGCCAGCTCAGCTCCGAAAACTGAAGCTTTCTTT	CASSAPKTEAFF
-	TRBV7-9	few	TRBJ1-1	TGTGCCAGCAGCTTAGAACCGAGAATGAACACTGAAGCTTTCTTT	CASSLEPRMNTEAFF
-	TRBV7-8	many	TRBJ2-2	TGTGCCAGCACCGGGCAGGCAGGGGAAACCGGGGAGCTGTTTTTT	CASTGQAGETGELFF
-	TRBV4-1	-	TRBJ1-6	TGCGCCAGCAGCCACGCCGAAGACTCCTATAATTCACCCCTCCACTTT	CASSHAEDSYNSPLHF
TRBD1	TRBV7-6	-	TRBJ2-3	TGTGCCAGCAGCCACCGGGACAGCGCCCTAGATACGCAGTATTTT	CASSHRDSALDTQYF
-	TRBV20-1	-	TRBJ1-2	TGCAGTGCAGCGAGAGGACAGACTTATGCTAACTATGGCTACACCTTC	CSAARGQTYANYGYTF
TRBD1	TRBV6-2/TRBV6-3	-	TRBJ2-1	TGTGCCAGCAGTTATCCACCCTCGGACAGGCTTGGGTACAATGAGCAGTTCTTC	CASSYPPSDRLGYNEQFF
-	TRBV7-6	-	TRBJ2-1	TGTGCCAGCAGCTCTCTATCAGCAAGTTCCTACAATGAGCAGTTCTTC	CASSSLSASSYNEQFF
TRBD1	TRBV12-3/TRBV12-4	few	TRBJ2-7	TGTGCCAGCAGCGGACAGGGTATCTCCTACGAGCAGTACTTC	CASSGQGISYEQYF
-	TRBV7-8	few	TRBJ1-5	TGTGCCAGCAGCTTAGCGATGGGAGCAAATCAGCCCCAGCATTTT	CASSLAMGANQPQHF
-	TRBV7-3	few	TRBJ2-1	TGTGCCAGCAGCTTAGGCGGGGTGGCCTACAATGAGCAGTTCTTC	CASSLGGVAYNEQFF
-	TRBV4-3	-	TRBJ1-3	TGCGCCAGCAGCCAAGGGGCAGCGGCTCGGCTTGGAAACACCATATATTTT	CASSQGAAARLGNTIYF
-	TRBV6-1	-	TRBJ2-1	TGTGCCAGCAGGGAACAGGGACCCTACAATGAGCAGTTCTTC	CASREQGPYNEQFF
-	TRBV4-3	-	TRBJ2-5	TGCGCCAGCAGCCAGCGTGAGGTTCAGAGGGAGACCCAGTACTTC	CASSQREVQRETQYF
TRBD2	TRBV4-1	-	TRBJ2-3	TGCGCCAGCAGCACTAGCGCAGGTCCTAGCACAGATACGCAGTATTTT	CASSTSAGPSTDTQYF
TRBD2	TRBV12-3/TRBV12-4	many	TRBJ2-1	TGTGCCAGCAAAGGAAGCGGGGGTATCGAGCAGTTCTTC	CASKGSGGIEQFF
-	TRBV6-1	few	TRBJ1-5	TGTGCCAGCACGGACGGCAATCAGCCCCAGCATTTT	CASTDGNQPQHF
-	TRBV20-1	few	TRBJ1-1	TGCAGTGCTAGAGACAGGGACCCTGAAGCTTTCTTT	CSARDRDPEAFF
-	TRBV15	few	TRBJ1-5	TGTGCCACCAGCAGATCCCGACTTCAGCCCCAGCATTTT	CATSRSRLQPQHF
-	TRBV7-6	many	TRBJ1-1	TGTGCCAGCAGCTTGCAGATTCCCCTGGAACGGTGGTCTGAAGCTTTCTTT	CASSLQIPLERWSEAFF
-	TRBV12-3/TRBV12-4	-	TRBJ1-4	TGTGCCAGCACTAACGAGGGGTCAACTAATGAAAAACTGTTTTTT	CASTNEGSTNEKLFF
TRBD2	TRBV4-1	-	TRBJ2-1	TGCGCCAGCAGCCAGGCCGGGACTAGCCCCTACAATGAGCAGTTCTTC	CASSQAGTSPYNEQFF
-	TRBV7-9	-	TRBJ2-2	TGTGCCAGCAGGGGACCGAACCCCGGGGAGCTGTTTTTT	CASRGPNPGELFF
-	TRBV6-2/TRBV6-3	-	TRBJ1-2	TGTGCCAGCAGTTACTCGTGGGCAGGGGCGGATGGCTACACCTTC	CASSYSWAGADGYTF
TRBD1	TRBV12-3/TRBV12-4	many	TRBJ2-7	TGTGCCAGCAGCCTGACAGGGAAATCCTACGAGCAGTACTTC	CASSLTGKSYEQYF
-	TRBV7-6	-	TRBJ2-7	TGTGCCAGCAGCTTTGGGGCGGTTAGCTCCTACGAGCAGTACTTC	CASSFGAVSSYEQYF
-	TRBV6-6	-	TRBJ2-1	TGTGCCAGCAGTTACGGTCCCAGGAGCAACAATGAGCAGTTCTTC	CASSYGPRSNNEQFF
TRBD1	TRBV27	few	TRBJ1-5	TGTGCCAGCAGATCGACAGGGGCGGAAAGCAATCAGCCCCAGCATTTT	CASRSTGAESNQPQHF
-	TRBV10-3	few	TRBJ1-3	TGTGCCATCAGTGAGTCGATTAGGTCCCATGGAAACACCATATATTTT	CAISESIRSHGNTIYF